The 20 T cell receptor beta chains below all came from one sample that was sequenced in a study of CD8+CD57+ T cells in acquired aplastic anemia (dated 2018 in TCRdb). Expansion of CD8+CD57+ cells had been shown by flow cytometry in the patients chosen for sequencing. The run used an Illumina HiSeq 2000. Profiling of TCR beta VDJ combinations and CDR3 sequences used genomic DNA as the template. TCRdb reran the public reads through fastp at Q25 and MiXCR, keeping productive beta chains. Rows matching on CDR3 protein sequence are summarized as one entry with the most common DNA and genes. The sample yields about half a million distinct CDR3 sequences; more than 25% were counted once. The ten largest clonotypes hold around 0.82% of the sample. Sequencing used sorted CD4+, CD8+, or CD8+CD57+ T cells (not recorded which) from PBMCs. Receptor source: a human donor with aplastic anemia.

V and J are TRBV5-5 and TRBJ1-1, with a possible D match to TRBD1 (5 bases). Trimming cost V 0 bases and J 1 base, with 10 bases left between them. Per germline, CDR1 SGHKS and CDR2 YYEKEE (reference sequence). The CDR3 sequence is 15 residues long. The CDR3 is CASSLVPGSNTEAFF. The DNA for the CDR3 is TGTGCCAGCAGCTTGGTTCCAGGGTCGAACACTGAAGCTTTCTTT.

This sequence joins TRBV11-2 and TRBJ2-4, with unresolved D. The germline V and J ends were trimmed by 5 bases and 0 bases, with 17 bases remaining between them. Germline-derived CDR1 and CDR2 are SGHAT and FQNNGV. This CDR3 region has 17 residues. CDR3 protein: CASSPQTPNLAKNIQYF. CDR3 in DNA: TGTGCCAGCAGCCCCCAGACTCCGAACTTAGCCAAAAACATTCAGTACTTC.

This clonotype came up many times. The CDR3 here is CAITVLGQGVGYTF. CDR3 DNA: TGTGCCATCACGGTTCTGGGACAGGGTGTAGGCTACACCTTC. The V call is TRBV10-3, the J call TRBJ1-2; TRBD1 matches at 9 bases. The CDR3 totals 14 residues. The germline V gene encodes CDR1 ENHRY and CDR2 SYGVKD. V lost 7 bases to trimming and J lost 8 bases; unmatched junction nucleotides: 11.

This clonotype has more than one count but fewer than ten. The chain uses TRBV2 and TRBJ2-3; perhaps TRBD2 as D (6 bases). Germline V gene sequence: CDR1 SNHLY, CDR2 FYNNEI. CDR3 length: 16 amino acids. Between the trimmed V and J ends, which lost 6 bases and 0 bases, there was a span of 16 bases. The CDR3 loop is CASSPLGSGSTDTQYF. In DNA form, the CDR3 reads TGTGCCAGCAGCCCACTTGGCAGCGGGAGCACAGATACGCAGTATTTT.

The chain has TRBV5-1 and TRBJ2-7; 8 bases line up with TRBD1. The CDR3 loop spans 15 amino acids. Germline V gives CDR1 SGHRS, CDR2 YFSETQ. J was trimmed by 5 bases and V by 2 bases; bases with no gene match: 9. The CDR3 DNA sequence: TGCGCCAGCAGCTTCGACAGGGGATGGGGGAACGAGCAGTACTTC. Residues: CASSFDRGWGNEQYF.

In this sample, this clonotype turned up once. The chain recombines TRBV25-1 with TRBJ1-2; 9 bases are a match to TRBD1. The germline CDR1 and CDR2 sequences are MGHDK and SYGVNS. V gave up 2 bases and J gave up 8 bases; unmatched junction bases: 9. The CDR3 covers 15 residues. The CDR3 nucleotides are TGTGCCAGCAGTGAAAACCATGGACAGGGGTTCGGCTACACCTTC. Translating it yields CASSENHGQGFGYTF.

Comment on this clonotype: A junction end diverges from the germline sequence, so it may reflect a read error. This chain joins TRBV7-7 and TRBJ1-2; D remains unclear. This CDR3 region has 12 residues. CDR1 and CDR2 (germline): SSHAT, FNYEAQ (reference sequence). The CDR3 nucleotides are TGTGCTAGCAGCCAATGGGACTATGGCTACACCTTC. Residues: CASSQWDYGYTF.

This clonotype was detected only once. The rearrangement uses TRBV20-1 and TRBJ2-5; 9 nucleotides agree with TRBD2. V was clipped by 1 base and J by 4 bases; unmatched bases: 4. The CDR3 spans 14 residues. CDR1 DFQATT and CDR2 SNEGSKA come from the germline V gene (reference sequence). CDR3 coding DNA: TGCAGTGCTAGAGTATCGACTAGCGGAGAGACCCAGTACTTC. Its protein is CSARVSTSGETQYF.

This clonotype was picked up a small number of times. DNA for the CDR3: TGCGCCAGCAGCGCTGCCGGGACTAGTGCTCGGGAGCAGTACTTC. This translates into CASSAAGTSAREQYF. The chain has TRBV5-1 and TRBJ2-7; 8 nucleotides match TRBD2. V was pared by 4 bases and J by 7 bases, with 13 bases of the junction left unmatched. Germline CDR1 SGHRS, CDR2 YFSETQ. CDR3 size: 15 residues.

The V gene is TRBV24-1, the J gene TRBJ1-5; 9 bases line up with TRBD1. V dropped 4 bases and J dropped 5; count of bases not matched to a gene: 5. Per germline, CDR1 KGHDR and CDR2 SFDVKD. The CDR3 sequence is 15 residues long. The CDR3 region is CATSESTGGHQPQHF. In DNA, the CDR3 is TGTGCCACCAGTGAAAGTACAGGGGGCCATCAGCCCCAGCATTTT.

There are a few counts of this clonotype. The V and J genes are TRBV11-1 and TRBJ1-5; D is perhaps TRBD1 (6 bases). The length of the CDR3 is 14 residues. The V gene lost 6 bases and the J gene lost 3 bases, with 12 bases spanning the gap. Germline CDR1 is SGHAT and CDR2 is FQDESV (reference sequence). CDR3: CASRWTVSNQPQHF. CDR3 sequence (DNA): TGTGCCAGCAGGTGGACAGTGTCCAATCAGCCCCAGCATTTT.

There are a few counts of this clonotype. The rearrangement links TRBV20-1 to TRBJ2-7; D is tentatively TRBD1 or TRBD2 (5 bases each). The CDR3 has 15 amino acids. CDR1 is DFQATT and CDR2 is SNEGSKA in the germline V gene (reference sequence). Trimming took 3 bases from V and 4 from J, leaving 19 bases between them. The CDR3 loop reads CSASQPGPMIYEQYF. In nucleotides, the CDR3 is TGCAGTGCTAGCCAACCGGGACCTATGATTTACGAGCAGTACTTC.

CDR3 DNA sequence: TGTGCCAGCAGTTCGGACGGAGGCGTCCACGAGCAGTACTTC. Its protein is CASSSDGGVHEQYF. The V call is TRBV2, the J call TRBJ2-7; TRBD2 is a possible D gene (5 bases). Germline lookup yields CDR1 SNHLY and CDR2 FYNNEI. The CDR3 is 14 amino acids. Trimming took 5 bases from V and 5 from J, leaving 16 bases between them.

This clonotype was detected many times. The CDR3 DNA reads as TGCGCCAGCAGCTTGGAAGGGTCGGCATTAGGCTACACCTTC. Encoded protein: CASSLEGSALGYTF. This chain links TRBV5-1 with TRBJ1-2; no clear D gene. This CDR3 spans 14 amino acids. CDR1 is SGHRS, CDR2 YFSETQ, per germline. V lost 0 bases and J lost 8, with 14 bases in between.

This clonotype was recorded at least ten times. This CDR3 is CASSKGSWGANVLTF. As DNA, the CDR3 is TGTGCCAGCAGCAAAGGGTCCTGGGGGGCCAACGTCCTGACTTTC. The J gene is TRBJ2-6, the V gene TRBV7-9; D is unresolved. Germline CDR1 is SEHNR and CDR2 is FQNEAQ (reference sequence). V shed 5 bases and J shed 4 bases, with 12 bases lying between them. The CDR3 consists of 15 residues.

Comment on this clonotype: Possible read error: a much larger clone is one base away. This rearrangement joins TRBV20-1 to TRBJ2-7; the match to TRBD2 covers 8 bases. The CDR3 runs to 14 residues. CDR1 is DFQATT and CDR2 is SNEGSKA in the germline V gene (reference sequence). CDR3 sequence reads: CGARVAGRDYEQYF. CDR3 coding DNA: TGCGGTGCTAGAGTAGCGGGACGGGACTACGAGCAGTACTTC.

V is TRBV15 and J is TRBJ2-2; D might be TRBD2 (6 bases). The V gene's germline CDR1 is LNHNV and CDR2 YYDKDF (reference sequence). Trimming took off 2 bases at V and 3 bases at J, with 13 bases between the two ends. CDR3 length: 16 residues. The CDR3 nucleotides are TGTGCCACCAGCAGACCCCGACTAGACCACACCGGGGAGCTGTTTTTT. This sequence encodes CATSRPRLDHTGELFF.

V and J are TRBV7-2 and TRBJ2-2; no firm D call. The V end lost 5 bases, the J end lost 7 bases, and 8 bases lay between the germline ends. The germline V gene encodes CDR1 SGHTA and CDR2 FQGNSA. CDR3 length: 12 residues. The CDR3 region is CASSNPSGELFF. DNA for the CDR3: TGTGCCAGCAGCAACCCTAGCGGGGAGCTGTTTTTT.

The chain links TRBV7-8 to TRBJ2-6; TRBD1 or TRBD2 may be the D gene (5 bases each). CDR1 is SGHVS and CDR2 is FQNEAQ in the germline V gene. The CDR3 is made up of 17 amino acids. Deletions cut 5 bases from V and 2 bases from J, with 16 bases between. The CDR3 nucleotides read TGTGCCAGCAGCGCCACCCGGGGCCTTGCTGGGGCCAACGTCCTGACTTTC. Amino acid sequence: CASSATRGLAGANVLTF.

The chain employs TRBV19 and TRBJ1-6, with D possibly being TRBD1 (5 bases). The CDR3 runs 14 residues. Per germline, CDR1 LNHDA and CDR2 SQIVND (reference sequence). V lost 2 bases and J lost 10, with 12 bases in between. The CDR3 protein is CASSITQGGSPLHF. As DNA, the CDR3 is TGTGCCAGTAGTATAACCCAGGGAGGATCACCCCTCCACTTT.